This T cell receptor beta chain was identified during a study of blood T cell repertoires in COVID-19. The authors' processing: How many nucleated cells were present was estimated from reference gene primer amplification. Sequencing was performed with immunoSEQ multiplex PCR; in TCRdb, only in-frame clones are kept and a portion is missing. That table furnishes V, J and clone size, whereas the DNA furnished D and trimming. The top ten clones hold more than 3% of a sample with 150,000 or so clones, roughly 80% of them seen once. Germline assignment: CDR1 LNHDA and CDR2 SQIVND (reference sequence). V lost 3 bases, J lost 0 bases, and 21 bases lay in between. This CDR3 has 18 residues. Participants were aged roughly 18 to 95 years, lived in roughly 23 US areas, and enrolled virtually. Cohort 3 recovered donors had two negative PCRs, clearance, or symptom resolution.

This chain connects TRBV19 to TRBJ2-7; a possible D gene is TRBD2 (6 bases). This clonotype was obtained from a woman aged 60 to 75 who had recovered from COVID-19. The sequencing sample was made of PBMCs or T cells enriched from blood (not recorded which). The CDR3 loop reads CASSIVWSEGTRSYEQYF. CDR3 sequence (DNA): TGTGCCAGTAGTATTGTCTGGAGTGAGGGGACTCGCTCCTACGAGCAGTACTTC. Full variable domain (rest looked up from reference TRBV19 and TRBJ2-7): DGGITQSPKYLFRKEGQNVTLSCEQNLNHDAMYWYRQDPGQGLRLIYYSQIVNDFQKGDIAEGYSVSREKKESFPLTVTSAQKNPTAFYLCASSIVWSEGTRSYEQYFGPGTRLTVT.